These 24 T cell receptor beta chains were sequenced from one sample in a study of cytomegalovirus exposure and HLA in healthy donors. Researchers ran the PCR with 60 Vbeta and 13 Jbeta primers. TCRdb's table, derived via immunoSEQ multiplex PCR, lists solely in-frame clones and lacks some. The sample has roughly 200,000 clones; around 76% are singletons. Sequencing was performed on PBMCs. The receptor set was obtained from a man between 18 and 35 years old in good health and CMV-seronegative.

The rearrangement joins TRBV28 to TRBJ1-5; D gene unclear. Germline V lookup: CDR1 MDHEN, CDR2 SYDVKM. Trimming took 2 bases from V and 6 from J, leaving 14 bases between them. The CDR3 has 15 amino acids. In DNA, the CDR3 is TGTGCCAGCAGTTTAGGCGGGCCTGCGGGTCAGCCCCAGCATTTT. Translated, it gives CASSLGGPAGQPQHF.

The chain couples TRBV2 to TRBJ2-3; TRBD2 matches 11 bases. The CDR3 extends over 15 amino acids. The germline V gene has CDR1 SNHLY and CDR2 FYNNEI. V shed 5 bases, J shed 1 base, and the junction held 2 bases outside the gene matches. The CDR3 sequence: CASSLLAGGTDTQYF. The CDR3 nucleotides read TGTGCCAGCAGTTTACTAGCGGGAGGCACAGATACGCAGTATTTT. The full variable domain, in which reference TRBV2 and TRBJ2-3 provide the parts outside the CDR3, is EPEVTQTPSHQVTQMGQEVILRCVPISNHLYFYWYRQILGQKVEFLVSFYNNEISEKSEIFDDQFSVERPDGSNFTLKIRSTKLEDSAMYFCASSLLAGGTDTQYFGPGTRLTVL.

V and J are TRBV6-5 and TRBJ2-7, with D possibly TRBD2 on 5 matching bases. Germline loops: CDR1 MNHEY, CDR2 SVGAGI. V was pared by 0 bases and J by 0 bases, with 9 bases between. This CDR3 is 15 amino acids long. In DNA form, the CDR3 reads TGTGCCAGCAGTTACTCGCTAGCCGGCTCCTACGAGCAGTACTTC. Encoded protein: CASSYSLAGSYEQYF.

On this clone itself: This sample also contains other DNA sequences that code for the same CDR3. The chain uses TRBV29-1 and TRBJ2-7; TRBD1 is a possible D gene (6 bases). The CDR3 has 14 amino acids. Deletions cut 0 bases from V and 2 bases from J, with 11 bases between. CDR1 is SQVTM, CDR2 ANQGSEA, per germline. Written as DNA, the CDR3 is TGCAGCGTTGAAGAGTGGGGGCAGACCTACGAGCAGTACTTC. Translation: CSVEEWGQTYEQYF.

This clone was counted a single time. V usage is TRBV27 and J usage is TRBJ1-1, with D perhaps matching TRBD1 (5 bases). From germline, CDR1 is MNHEY and CDR2 SMNVEV (reference sequence). CDR3 size: 14 residues. Trimming took 1 base from V and 1 from J, leaving 7 bases between them. The CDR3 DNA follows: TGTGCCAGCAGTTTATGGGGGGGGAACACTGAAGCTTTCTTT. Amino acid sequence: CASSLWGGNTEAFF.

This clone was observed a single time. Different DNA sequences within this sample yield the same CDR3. V is TRBV7-3 and J is TRBJ1-1, with D perhaps TRBD1 (6 bases). CDR3 length: 13 residues. Germline CDR1 reads SGHTA; CDR2 reads FQGTGA. Trimming removed 5 bases at V and 2 bases at J, with 9 bases between. CDR3 nucleotides: TGTGCCAGCAGCACGGACAGAAACACTGAAGCTTTCTTT. It codes for CASSTDRNTEAFF.

The rearrangement uses TRBV5-4 and TRBJ2-1, with 8 bases fitting TRBD2. Trimming took 0 bases from V and 0 from J; bases not matched to a gene: 2. This CDR3 contains 16 residues. Per the germline V gene, CDR1 is SGHNT and CDR2 is YYREEE (reference sequence). The chain's CDR3 is CASSLGSGSSYNEQFF. The CDR3 DNA sequence: TGTGCCAGCAGCTTGGGCAGCGGGAGCTCCTACAATGAGCAGTTCTTC.

This clone has only one observation. The chain carries TRBV27 and TRBJ2-7; 9 nucleotides line up with TRBD1. The trim removed 6 bases at V and 7 bases at J, leaving 16 bases unmatched. Germline V gives CDR1 MNHEY, CDR2 SMNVEV (reference sequence). CDR3 length: 16 amino acids. The CDR3 region is CASSSLFLRTGEEQYF. CDR3 nucleotides: TGTGCCAGCAGCTCCCTGTTCCTAAGGACAGGGGAGGAGCAGTACTTC.

The V call is TRBV7-9, the J call TRBJ2-4, with 9 bases identical to TRBD2. Germline assignment: CDR1 SEHNR and CDR2 FQNEAQ (reference sequence). Trimming removed 4 bases from V and 6 bases from J; junction bases left unmatched: 10. This CDR3 spans 16 amino acids. The chain's CDR3 is CASSSFSGSFGNIQYF. The CDR3 nucleotides are TGTGCCAGCAGCTCCTTTAGCGGGAGCTTCGGAAACATTCAGTACTTC. Using reference TRBV7-9 and TRBJ2-4 for the parts outside the CDR3, the full variable domain is DTGVSQNPRHKITKRGQNVTFRCDPISEHNRLYWYRQTLGQGPEFLTYFQNEAQLEKSRLLSDRFSAERPKGSFSTLEIQRTEQGDSAMYLCASSSFSGSFGNIQYFGAGTRLSVL.

This clone was found a few times. This chain uses TRBV6-5 with TRBJ2-1; D may be TRBD1 (5 bases). The CDR3 runs 13 residues. The V and J ends lost 6 bases and 8 bases respectively, with 14 bases between them. CDR1 is MNHEY, CDR2 SVGAGI, per germline. This CDR3 reads CASRRTTVHEQFF. For the CDR3, the DNA is TGTGCCAGCAGAAGGACGACAGTCCATGAGCAGTTCTTC.

The chain is built from TRBV5-1 and TRBJ2-5, with 7 positions matching TRBD1. The CDR3 has 13 residues. Looked up from germline, CDR1 is SGHRS and CDR2 is YFSETQ. V lost 4 bases, J lost 5 bases, and 5 bases stayed unmatched. The CDR3 nucleotides read TGCGCCAGCAGCGGGGACAGTAGGGAGACCCAGTACTTC. Protein: CASSGDSRETQYF.

V and J are TRBV29-1 and TRBJ1-2; 9 bases fit TRBD1. The CDR3 has 14 residues. Germline V CDR1 and CDR2: SQVTM, ANQGSEA. Germline trimming cut 2 bases from V and 3 bases from J; bases unmatched to any gene: 4. The CDR3 sequence: CSVEYDRGDYGYTF. CDR3 sequence (DNA): TGCAGCGTTGAATACGACAGGGGGGACTATGGCTACACCTTC.

The J gene is TRBJ2-6, the V gene TRBV7-9; D perhaps matches TRBD2 (5 bases). The V and J ends lost 5 bases and 3 bases respectively, with 11 bases between them. CDR3 length: 15 amino acids. Germline V gene sequence: CDR1 SEHNR, CDR2 FQNEAQ (reference sequence). Here the CDR3 DNA reads TGTGCCAGCAGCCCGTATCGGGGTGGGGCCAACGTCCTGACTTTC. Protein product: CASSPYRGGANVLTF. Full variable domain (rest looked up from reference TRBV7-9 and TRBJ2-6): DTGVSQNPRHKITKRGQNVTFRCDPISEHNRLYWYRQTLGQGPEFLTYFQNEAQLEKSRLLSDRFSAERPKGSFSTLEIQRTEQGDSAMYLCASSPYRGGANVLTFGAGSRLTVL.

The genes are TRBV4-1 and TRBJ1-2; no clear D. This CDR3 spans 16 amino acids. The ends were cut back, 1 base at V and 5 bases at J, with 17 bases in the middle. Germline assignment: CDR1 MGHRA and CDR2 YSYEKL. CDR3 sequence reads: CASSQGVGTVSYGYTF. The CDR3 DNA is TGCGCCAGCAGCCAAGGGGTCGGTACAGTTTCTTATGGCTACACCTTC.

Written as DNA, the CDR3 is TGCGCCAGCAGCTTGGGGACTCGGGTGGGAGAGACCCAGTACTTC. Translation: CASSLGTRVGETQYF. The V call is TRBV5-1, the J call TRBJ2-5; a possible D gene is TRBD2 (5 bases). V was clipped by 0 bases and J by 4 bases, with 13 bases between them. Germline V gene sequence: CDR1 SGHRS, CDR2 YFSETQ. This CDR3 spans 15 amino acids.

The V gene is TRBV29-1, the J gene TRBJ2-3; maybe TRBD2 (5 bases). Trimming cost V 3 bases and J 11 bases, with 12 bases left between them. The CDR3 covers 11 residues. Germline V CDR1 and CDR2: SQVTM, ANQGSEA. CDR3 DNA: TGCAGCGTTGAGGTACGGGATGGGCAGTATTTT. This translates into CSVEVRDGQYF.

The rearrangement joins TRBV6-1 to TRBJ2-5; 7 bases match TRBD1. CDR3 length: 18 amino acids. Germline V gives CDR1 MNHNS, CDR2 SASEGT. V dropped 2 bases and J dropped 9; count of bases not matched to a gene: 21. The CDR3 is CASSEPLIATAAQGAQYF. The CDR3 DNA reads as TGTGCCAGCAGTGAACCCCTTATCGCGACTGCGGCCCAGGGGGCCCAGTACTTC.

V gene TRBV6-1 combines with J gene TRBJ1-4, with D tentatively TRBD1 (5 bases). Trimming removed 2 bases from V and 5 bases from J, with 12 bases in between. The V gene's germline CDR1 is MNHNS and CDR2 SASEGT. The CDR3 consists of 15 residues. CDR3 DNA: TGTGCCAGCAGTGAATGGACGGGGGGGAATGAAAAACTGTTTTTT. Translating gives CASSEWTGGNEKLFF.

The chain employs TRBV19 and TRBJ1-3, with D maybe TRBD1 (6 bases). V was pared by 4 bases and J by 0 bases, with 13 bases between. There are 16 residues in the CDR3. The V gene's germline CDR1 is LNHDA and CDR2 SQIVND (reference sequence). The CDR3 protein is CASSSQGRSSGNTIYF. The CDR3 nucleotides read TGTGCCAGTAGTAGTCAGGGGCGATCCTCTGGAAACACCATATATTTT.

This clone has only a few counts. The chain is built from TRBV19 and TRBJ2-3, with 8 bases lining up with TRBD1. Germline-derived CDR1 and CDR2 are LNHDA and SQIVND (reference sequence). With 0 bases clipped from V and 0 bases from J, the junction kept 8 bases outside the gene matches. This CDR3 is built from 18 residues. The CDR3 bases are TGTGCCAGTAGTATAGATCGGGCCAGGGGGCGCAGCACAGATACGCAGTATTTT. It translates to CASSIDRARGRSTDTQYF.

The chain carries TRBV6-4 and TRBJ2-7; TRBD1 agrees at 12 bases. Germline-derived CDR1 and CDR2 are MRHNA and SNTAGT. This CDR3 has 18 residues. The trim removed 0 bases at V and 4 bases at J, leaving 10 bases unmatched. The CDR3 reads CASSDSGTGGADVYEQYF. In DNA, the CDR3 is TGTGCCAGCAGTGACTCCGGGACAGGGGGCGCGGATGTGTACGAGCAGTACTTC.

The genes are TRBV5-1 and TRBJ2-4, with 9 positions matching TRBD2. The ends lost 4 bases at V and 3 bases at J; junction bases unmatched: 8. There are 16 residues in the CDR3. Germline lookup yields CDR1 SGHRS and CDR2 YFSETQ. The DNA of the CDR3 is TGCGCCAGCAGCCCTCTAGCGGGATTAGGCAAAAACATTCAGTACTTC. This encodes CASSPLAGLGKNIQYF.

The chain is built from TRBV7-8 and TRBJ2-1; D ambiguous. Trimming removed 0 bases at V and 9 bases at J, with 6 bases between. The germline gives CDR1 SGHVS, CDR2 FQNEAQ. The CDR3 length is 12 residues. The CDR3 is CASSLASPEQFF. The CDR3 region has the DNA TGTGCCAGCAGCTTAGCTTCTCCTGAGCAGTTCTTC.

The CDR3 reads CASSSRDKHSNQPQHF. The CDR3 DNA is TGTGCCAGTAGTTCACGGGACAAACATAGCAATCAGCCCCAGCATTTT. The J gene is TRBJ1-5, the V gene TRBV19; a possible D gene is TRBD1 (6 bases). Per germline, CDR1 LNHDA and CDR2 SQIVND (reference sequence). Trimming took off 5 bases at V and 0 bases at J, with 14 bases between the two ends. This CDR3 region has 16 residues. The whole variable domain, filled in from reference TRBV19 and TRBJ1-5, reads DGGITQSPKYLFRKEGQNVTLSCEQNLNHDAMYWYRQDPGQGLRLIYYSQIVNDFQKGDIAEGYSVSREKKESFPLTVTSAQKNPTAFYLCASSSRDKHSNQPQHFGDGTRLSIL.